This T cell receptor beta chain was recorded in a study of CD8+ T cells in alopecia areata. The overall study: Treatment of the treated patients consisted of oral tofacitinib, 5 to 10 mg twice daily.

Treatment denoted: oral pan-JAK inhibitor, 5-10 mg twice daily. Peripheral blood and lesional scalp punch biopsies were taken from alopecia areata patients. Sorted populations comprised CD4+ and CD8+ T cells obtained from PBMCs. TCR sequencing used cDNA made by reverse transcription of extracted RNA. Profiled with immunoSEQ multiplex PCR; TCRdb holds only in-frame clones, not every one. Of 200,000 or so clones listed, roughly 60% are singletons. This clone was counted only a few times. Its antigen is as yet unknown. Study results and caveats: Normal scalp had lower clonality than lesional scalp, with alopecia totalis/universalis lesions showing this most strongly.

V lost 3 bases to trimming and J lost 5 bases, with 16 bases between them. Germline V CDR1 and CDR2: SQVTM, ANQGSEA. The CDR3 covers 14 residues. This chain joins TRBV29-1 and TRBJ1-1; D is perhaps TRBD1 (5 bases). This TCR came from a human donor with alopecia areata. Sequenced here: CD4+ T cells sorted from blood, sampled at week 24, from a patient treated with tofacitinib. The CDR3 region is CSVESSGMGTEAFF. For the CDR3, the DNA is TGCAGCGTTGAGTCGTCAGGGATGGGAACTGAAGCTTTCTTT.